Sequencing of this T cell receptor beta chain was carried out in a study of blood T cell repertoires in COVID-19. Study summary: Donors in the United States, Italy and Spain gave samples during acute or convalescent COVID-19. T cells, B-cell-depleted T cells, or PBMCs provided the cDNA or gDNA that served as material.

From germline, CDR1 is WSHSY and CDR2 SAAADI. With 6 bases clipped from V and 2 bases from J, the junction kept 4 bases outside the gene matches. The CDR3 consists of 13 residues. In the original analysis: Amplification of reference gene primers was used by the study to estimate nucleated cell counts. The data were produced by immunoSEQ multiplex PCR, yet TCRdb's version contains in-frame clones alone and is incomplete. V and J calls plus clone size are reproduced from that table; the DNA served to infer D and trimming. The table shows 210,000 or so clones, with roughly nine tenths occurring only once.

The V call is TRBV10-2, the J call TRBJ2-7, with 7 positions matching TRBD1. Sequencing used peripheral blood. The clonotype originates from a man aged 40-55 years with active or convalescent COVID-19. CDR3 coding DNA: TGCGCCAGCAGCCCCCAGGGGGCCTACGAGCAGTACTTC. Amino acids: CASSPQGAYEQYF.